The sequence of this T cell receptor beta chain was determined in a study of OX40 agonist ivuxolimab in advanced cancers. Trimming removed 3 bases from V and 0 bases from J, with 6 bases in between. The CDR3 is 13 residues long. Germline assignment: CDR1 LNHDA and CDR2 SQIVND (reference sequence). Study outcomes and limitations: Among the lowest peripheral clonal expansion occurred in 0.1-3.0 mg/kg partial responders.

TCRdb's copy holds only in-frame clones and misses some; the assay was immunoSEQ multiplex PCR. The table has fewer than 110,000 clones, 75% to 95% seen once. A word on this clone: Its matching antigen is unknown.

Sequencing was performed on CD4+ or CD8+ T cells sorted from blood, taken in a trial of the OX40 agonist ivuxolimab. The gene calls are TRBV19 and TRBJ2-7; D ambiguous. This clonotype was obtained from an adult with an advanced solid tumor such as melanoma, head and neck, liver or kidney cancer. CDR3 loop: CASSIDTSYEQYF. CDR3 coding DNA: TGTGCCAGTAGTATTGACACCTCCTACGAGCAGTACTTC.